This T cell receptor (beta chain) was recovered during a study of OX40 agonist ivuxolimab in advanced cancers. Germline CDR1 DFQATT, CDR2 SNEGSKA (reference sequence). V was shortened by 6 bases and J by 6 bases, with 11 bases between the two germline ends. The CDR3 covers 11 residues. Assay used: immunoSEQ multiplex PCR; TCRdb lists only in-frame clones, some missing. The sample shows under 95,000 clones, 84% of them seen only once. The sequenced sample was CD4+ or CD8+ T cells sorted from blood, obtained in a trial of the OX40 agonist ivuxolimab. The clonotype was recovered from an adult with an advanced solid tumor such as melanoma, head and neck, liver or kidney cancer. The chain employs TRBV20-1 and TRBJ1-1; D is unclear. The CDR3 DNA reads as TGCAGTGCCACGATCGGGGCTGAAGCTTTCTTT. Protein sequence: CSATIGAEAFF.